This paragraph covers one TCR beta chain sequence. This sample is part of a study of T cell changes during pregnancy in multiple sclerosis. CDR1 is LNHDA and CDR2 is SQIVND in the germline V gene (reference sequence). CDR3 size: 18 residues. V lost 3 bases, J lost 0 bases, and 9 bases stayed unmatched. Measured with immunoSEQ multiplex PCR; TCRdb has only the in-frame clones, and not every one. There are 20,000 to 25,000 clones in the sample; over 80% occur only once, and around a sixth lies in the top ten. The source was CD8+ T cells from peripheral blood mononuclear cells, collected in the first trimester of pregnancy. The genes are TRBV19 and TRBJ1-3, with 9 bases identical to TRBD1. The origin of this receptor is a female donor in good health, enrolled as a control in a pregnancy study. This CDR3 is CASSIASTGQGSGNTIYF. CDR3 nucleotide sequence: TGTGCCAGTAGTATTGCGTCTACGGGACAGGGCTCTGGAAACACCATATATTTT. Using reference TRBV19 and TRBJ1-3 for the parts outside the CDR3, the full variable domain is DGGITQSPKYLFRKEGQNVTLSCEQNLNHDAMYWYRQDPGQGLRLIYYSQIVNDFQKGDIAEGYSVSREKKESFPLTVTSAQKNPTAFYLCASSIASTGQGSGNTIYFGEGSWLTVV.